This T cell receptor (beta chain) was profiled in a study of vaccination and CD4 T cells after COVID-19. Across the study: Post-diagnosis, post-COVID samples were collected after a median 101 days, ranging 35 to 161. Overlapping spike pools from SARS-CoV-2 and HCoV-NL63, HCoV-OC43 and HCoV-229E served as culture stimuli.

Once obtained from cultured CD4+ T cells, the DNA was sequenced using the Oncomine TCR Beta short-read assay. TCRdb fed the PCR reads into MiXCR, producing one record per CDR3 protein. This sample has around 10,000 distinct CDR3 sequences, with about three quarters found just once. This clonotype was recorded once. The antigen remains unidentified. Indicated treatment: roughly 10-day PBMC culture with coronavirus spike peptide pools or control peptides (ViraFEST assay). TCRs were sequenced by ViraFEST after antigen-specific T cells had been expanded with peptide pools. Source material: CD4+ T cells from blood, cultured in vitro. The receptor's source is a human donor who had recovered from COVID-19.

CDR3 coding DNA: TGTGCCAGCAGCTTAAACAGGAACACTGAAGCTTTCTTT. Translated: CASSLNRNTEAFF. The chain couples TRBV7-3 to TRBJ1-1; D is uncertain. V dropped 1 base and J dropped 1 base, with 4 bases sitting between them. The length of the CDR3 is 13 residues. The germline CDR1 and CDR2 sequences are SGHTA and FQGTGA.